The T cell receptor (beta chain) under discussion was sequenced for a study of CD8 T cells in ankylosing spondylitis. TCRdb recomputed calls from the 5' RACE reads with MiXCR, one row per CDR3 protein. The sample shows 200,000 or so distinct CDR3 sequences, roughly 24% of them seen only once. This clonotype was detected many times. Antigen unknown. Broader study findings: It appeared that ankylosing spondylitis blood was characterized by a TCR beta motif of eight highly homologous variants. From matched ankylosing spondylitis synovial fluid, disease-linked clones were reportedly recovered at significantly enriched levels.

The CDR3 length is 13 residues. The J segment lost 1 base and the V segment lost 8 bases, leaving 2 bases of the junction unmatched. Per germline, CDR1 ENHRY and CDR2 SYGVKD. The chain recombines TRBV10-3 with TRBJ1-5; 7 nucleotides line up with TRBD1. Sequenced input: blood, either unsorted or a sorted T cell fraction (not recorded which). The TCR comes from a male donor with ankylosing spondylitis or in good health (not recorded which). CDR3 nucleotide sequence: TGTGCCATCGGGACAGACAGCAATCAGCCCCAGCATTTT. Protein sequence: CAIGTDSNQPQHF.